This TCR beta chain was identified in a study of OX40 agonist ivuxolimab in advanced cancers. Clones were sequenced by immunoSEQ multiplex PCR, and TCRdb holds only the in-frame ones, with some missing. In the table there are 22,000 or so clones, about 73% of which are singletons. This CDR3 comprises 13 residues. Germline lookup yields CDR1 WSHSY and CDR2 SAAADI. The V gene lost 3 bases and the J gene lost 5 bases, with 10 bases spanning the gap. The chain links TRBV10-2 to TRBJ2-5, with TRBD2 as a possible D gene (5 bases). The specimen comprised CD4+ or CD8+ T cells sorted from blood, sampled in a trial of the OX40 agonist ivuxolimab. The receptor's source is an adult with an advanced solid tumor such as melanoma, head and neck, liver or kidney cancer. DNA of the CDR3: TGCGCCAGCAGTGAAGGGCGGGTGGAGACCCAGTACTTC. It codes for CASSEGRVETQYF.